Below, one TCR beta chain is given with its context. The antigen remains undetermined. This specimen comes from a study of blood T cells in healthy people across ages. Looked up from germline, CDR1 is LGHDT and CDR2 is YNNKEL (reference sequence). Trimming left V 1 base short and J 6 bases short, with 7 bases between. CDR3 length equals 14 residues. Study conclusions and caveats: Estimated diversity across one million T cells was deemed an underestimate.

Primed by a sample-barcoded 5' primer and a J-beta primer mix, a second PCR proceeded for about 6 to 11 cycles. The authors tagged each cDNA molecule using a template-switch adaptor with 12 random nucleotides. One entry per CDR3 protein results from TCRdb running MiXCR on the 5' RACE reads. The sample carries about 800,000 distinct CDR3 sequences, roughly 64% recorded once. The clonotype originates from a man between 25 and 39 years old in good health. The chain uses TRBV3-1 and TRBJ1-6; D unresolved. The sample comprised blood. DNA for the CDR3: TGTGCCAGCAGCCAAGGAGGGTTTAATTCACCCCTCCACTTT. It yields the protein CASSQGGFNSPLHF.